The text below deals with one TCR beta chain. Authors' processing steps: Scientists estimated how many nucleated cells there were by amplifying reference gene primers. Profiling relied on immunoSEQ multiplex PCR, and the TCRdb table lists in-frame clones only, not all of them. That table supplies the V and J calls and clone size; D and trimming were determined from the DNA. The repertoire holds fewer than 350,000 clones, with around 89% as singletons. This specimen comes from a study of blood T cell repertoires in COVID-19. Study-wide context: Italy, Spain and the United States were the sources of the convalescent and acute COVID-19 samples. PBMCs, B-cell-depleted T cells, or T cells were the source of the cDNA or gDNA that made up the material.

The ends lost 2 bases at V and 4 bases at J; junction bases unmatched: 15. The germline V gene encodes CDR1 MGHRA and CDR2 YSYEKL. The CDR3 covers 18 residues. The chain links TRBV4-1 to TRBJ2-7; 9 bases fit TRBD1. The TCR originated in a man aged 35-49 years with acute or convalescent COVID-19. Input material: peripheral blood. For the CDR3, the DNA is TGCGCCAGCAGCCAATCACCGTCCCGGGACAGGGATTCTTACGAGCAGTACTTC. Translation gives CASSQSPSRDRDSYEQYF.